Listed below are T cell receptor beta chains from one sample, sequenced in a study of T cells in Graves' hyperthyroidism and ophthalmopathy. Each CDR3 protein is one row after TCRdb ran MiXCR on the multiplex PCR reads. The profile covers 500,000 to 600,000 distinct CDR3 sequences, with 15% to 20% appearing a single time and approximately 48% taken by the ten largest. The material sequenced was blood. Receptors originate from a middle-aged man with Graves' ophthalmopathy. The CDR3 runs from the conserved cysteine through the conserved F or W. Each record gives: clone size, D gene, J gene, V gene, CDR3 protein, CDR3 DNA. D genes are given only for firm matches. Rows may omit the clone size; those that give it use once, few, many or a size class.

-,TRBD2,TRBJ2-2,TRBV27,CASSLTSGRGSGELFF,TGTGCCAGCAGTTTGACTAGCGGGAGGGGTAGCGGGGAGCTGTTTTTT
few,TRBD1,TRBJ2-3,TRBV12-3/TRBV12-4,CASSPRGGQGGPTDTQYF,TGTGCCAGCAGTCCCAGAGGGGGACAGGGGGGACCCACAGATACGCAGTATTTT
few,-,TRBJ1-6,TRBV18,CASSPAYNSPLHF,TGTGCCAGCTCACCAGCCTATAATTCACCCCTCCACTTT
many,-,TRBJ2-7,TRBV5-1,CASSPGTVSYEQYF,TGTGCCAGCAGTCCCGGGACGGTCTCCTACGAGCAGTACTTC
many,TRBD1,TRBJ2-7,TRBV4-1,CASSQDGTAFYEQYF,TGCGCCAGCAGCCAAGATGGGACAGCCTTCTACGAGCAGTACTTC
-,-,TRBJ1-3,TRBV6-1,CASSSTRGLNTIYF,TGTGCCAGCAGCTCAACGAGGGGACTAAACACCATATATTTT
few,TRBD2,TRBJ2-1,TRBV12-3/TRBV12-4,CASRRLASHEQFF,TGTGCCAGCAGGAGACTAGCGAGTCATGAGCAGTTCTTC
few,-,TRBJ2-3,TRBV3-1,CASSPFRDRTDTQYF,TGTGCCAGCAGCCCTTTCAGGGACCGCACAGATACGCAGTATTTT
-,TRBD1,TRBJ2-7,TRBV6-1,CASRDTGTGAYEQYF,TGTGCCAGCAGAGATACCGGGACAGGGGCTTACGAGCAGTACTTC
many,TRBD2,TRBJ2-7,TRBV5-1,CASSLAPSSGGVSYEQYF,TGCGCCAGCAGCTTGGCCCCCTCTAGCGGGGGCGTTTCCTACGAGCAGTACTTC
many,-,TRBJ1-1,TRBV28,CALNSGAADTEAFF,TGTGCCCTAAATTCGGGGGCCGCAGACACTGAAGCTTTCTTT
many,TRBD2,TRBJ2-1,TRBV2,CASTGEGYEQFF,TGTGCCAGCACCGGGGAGGGGTATGAGCAGTTCTTC
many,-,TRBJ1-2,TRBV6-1,CASGAAVLGNYGYTF,TGTGCCAGCGGCGCGGCGGTATTGGGGAACTATGGCTACACCTTC
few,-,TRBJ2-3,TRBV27,CASSLGSTTGDTQYF,TGTGCCAGCAGTTTAGGTTCCACAACCGGAGATACGCAGTATTTT
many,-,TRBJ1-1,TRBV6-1,CASFIGLMNTEAFF,TGTGCCAGCTTTATAGGCCTCATGAACACTGAAGCTTTCTTT
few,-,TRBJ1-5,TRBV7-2,CASSLQEHQPQHF,TGTGCCAGCAGCTTACAGGAACATCAGCCCCAGCATTTT
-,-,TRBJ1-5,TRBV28,CATGNQPQHF,TGTGCCACGGGCAATCAGCCCCAGCATTTT
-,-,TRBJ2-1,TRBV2,CASSEVDRIYNEQFF,TGTGCCAGCAGTGAAGTCGACCGAATCTACAATGAGCAGTTCTTC
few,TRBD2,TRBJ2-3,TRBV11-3,CASSRGGRGDTDTQYF,TGTGCCAGCAGCCGGGGGGGGCGGGGGGACACAGATACGCAGTATTTT
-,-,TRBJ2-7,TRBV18,CASSPESRSYEQYF,TGTGCCAGCTCACCGGAGTCTAGATCCTACGAGCAGTACTTC
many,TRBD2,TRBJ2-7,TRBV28,CASASPGLGISYEQYF,TGTGCCAGCGCTTCGCCGGGACTAGGCATCTCCTACGAGCAGTACTTC
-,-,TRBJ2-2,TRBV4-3,CASSQVIAHANTGELFF,TGCGCCAGCAGCCAAGTCATAGCCCACGCGAACACCGGGGAGCTGTTTTTT
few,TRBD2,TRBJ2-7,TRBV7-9,CASSFPGLVTEQYF,TGTGCCAGCAGCTTTCCGGGACTAGTCACCGAGCAGTACTTC
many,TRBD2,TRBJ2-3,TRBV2,CASSGTSGLDTQYF,TGTGCCAGCAGTGGGACTAGCGGCCTTGATACGCAGTATTTT
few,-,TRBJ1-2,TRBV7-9,CASSLADLRGYTF,TGTGCCAGCAGCTTAGCGGATTTAAGAGGCTACACCTTC
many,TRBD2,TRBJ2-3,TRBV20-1,CSASGLLAGDSTDTQYF,TGCAGTGCTAGTGGGCTGCTAGCGGGGGACAGCACAGATACGCAGTATTTT
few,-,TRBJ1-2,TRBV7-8,CASSFLLFSPGANYGYTF,TGTGCCAGCAGCTTTCTTCTCTTCTCGCCAGGGGCTAACTATGGCTACACCTTC
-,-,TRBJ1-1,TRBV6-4,CASSDFPGTEAFF,TGTGCCAGCAGTGACTTTCCGGGCACTGAAGCTTTCTTT
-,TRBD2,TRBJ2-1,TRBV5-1,CASSIAGGLYNEQFF,TGCGCCAGCAGCATAGCGGGAGGGCTCTACAATGAGCAGTTCTTC